These 14 T cell receptor beta chains originate from one sample sequenced in a study of response to subunit inactivated influenza vaccine. Each CDR3 protein is one row after TCRdb ran MiXCR on the RT-PCR reads. The repertoire has hundreds of thousands of distinct CDR3 sequences, 14% of them found once; the top ten carry around 7.3%. The sample consisted of PBMCs from blood, taken roughly 2 weeks before vaccination. Receptors were obtained from a man between 45 and 60 years old who received an inactivated influenza vaccine.

This clonotype was counted at least ten times. This chain joins TRBV12-5 and TRBJ2-1; possibly TRBD2 for D (5 bases). The V gene lost 2 bases and the J gene lost 9 bases, with 8 bases spanning the gap. Looked up from germline, CDR1 is LGHNT and CDR2 is FRNRAP. The CDR3 runs 12 residues. The CDR3 loop is CASGLPGGEQFF. The CDR3, as DNA: TGTGCTAGTGGTTTGCCCGGAGGTGAGCAGTTCTTC.

The chain's CDR3 is CSVAEGTVYEQYF. Written as DNA, the CDR3 is TGCAGCGTTGCGGAAGGGACAGTCTACGAGCAGTACTTC. The chain carries TRBV29-1 and TRBJ2-7; TRBD1 matches 7 bases. V shed 4 bases, J shed 3 bases, and the junction held 6 bases outside the gene matches. This CDR3 has 13 amino acids. Germline V gene data show CDR1 as SQVTM and CDR2 as ANQGSEA.

This clonotype was recorded a few times. V usage is TRBV10-3 and J usage is TRBJ2-2; D may correspond to TRBD1 or TRBD2 (5 bases each). The CDR3 runs 17 residues. V lost 4 bases to trimming and J lost 4 bases, with 19 bases between them. The V gene's germline CDR1 is ENHRY and CDR2 SYGVKD. The CDR3 spells CAISAPRGAGFTGELFF. CDR3 nucleotide sequence: TGTGCCATCAGTGCCCCGCGAGGGGCGGGTTTCACCGGGGAGCTGTTTTTT.

This clonotype was counted only a few times. For the CDR3, the DNA is TGTGCCAGCAGCGTAGACGGGACAGGGAACACCGGGGAGCTGTTTTTT. Translation gives CASSVDGTGNTGELFF. The chain couples TRBV9 to TRBJ2-2; 8 positions agree with TRBD1. Unmatched junction bases numbered 2, after V lost 0 bases and J lost 1 base. The CDR3 runs to 16 residues. Germline CDR1 is SGDLS and CDR2 is YYNGEE.

The genes are TRBV4-3 and TRBJ2-7; D may correspond to TRBD1 or TRBD2 (5 bases each). This CDR3 has 13 amino acids. Trimming cost V 4 bases and J 4 bases, with 11 bases left between them. Germline loops: CDR1 LGHNA, CDR2 YSLEER. CDR3 sequence (DNA): TGCGCCAGCAGCCGGGACCAGGGTTACGAGCAGTACTTC. It translates to CASSRDQGYEQYF.

The chain links TRBV12-3 or TRBV12-4 to TRBJ2-7, with D possibly being TRBD1 or TRBD2 (5 bases each). This CDR3 is built from 14 residues. Trimming stripped 4 bases from V and 2 bases from J, with 12 bases between. CDR3 loop: CASSWDRHPYEQYF. CDR3 bases: TGTGCCAGCAGTTGGGACCGACACCCCTACGAGCAGTACTTC.

This clonotype was picked up many times. J is TRBJ2-7 and V is TRBV18, with 9 nucleotides matching TRBD1. The CDR3 contains 13 residues. V gave up 1 base and J gave up 5 bases; unmatched junction bases: 0. Germline assignment: CDR1 KGHSH and CDR2 LQKENI. The CDR3: CASSPRTGDEQYF. In DNA, the CDR3 is TGTGCCAGCTCACCACGGACAGGGGACGAGCAGTACTTC.

The V call is TRBV6-5, the J call TRBJ2-7; tentative D call: TRBD1 (5 bases). The CDR3 loop spans 12 amino acids. V was clipped by 0 bases and J by 6 bases, with 6 bases between them. The germline V gene has CDR1 MNHEY and CDR2 SVGAGI. The CDR3 loop is CASSYSQGEQYF. CDR3 DNA: TGTGCCAGCAGTTACTCGCAGGGCGAGCAGTACTTC.

This clonotype was seen more than once but under ten times. V gene TRBV5-1 combines with J gene TRBJ2-3; perhaps TRBD2 as D (5 bases). The V and J ends lost 0 bases and 0 bases respectively, with 11 bases between them. Germline CDR1 is SGHRS and CDR2 is YFSETQ. This CDR3 is built from 16 residues. CDR3 sequence reads: CASSLAPAASTDTQYF. For the CDR3, the DNA is TGCGCCAGCAGCTTGGCGCCAGCGGCTAGCACAGATACGCAGTATTTT.

In this sample, this clonotype turned up a few times. The J gene is TRBJ2-7, the V gene TRBV7-2, with D unclear. The length of the CDR3 is 14 residues. V lost 1 base and J 6 bases, leaving 13 bases between the germline ends. Germline V gene sequence: CDR1 SGHTA, CDR2 FQGNSA. The CDR3 loop reads CASSLGTRGREQYF. DNA of the CDR3: TGTGCCAGCAGCTTAGGGACGAGAGGTCGCGAGCAGTACTTC. Full variable domain (rest looked up from reference TRBV7-2 and TRBJ2-7): GAGVSQSPSNKVTEKGKDVELRCDPISGHTALYWYRQSLGQGLEFLIYFQGNSAPDKSGLPSDRFSAERTGGSVSTLTIQRTQQEDSAVYLCASSLGTRGREQYFGPGTRLTVT.

The rearrangement links TRBV6-1 to TRBJ2-1; possible D gene TRBD2, 5 bases. CDR3 length equals 14 residues. Between the trimmed V and J ends, which lost 7 bases and 6 bases, there was a span of 16 bases. CDR1 is MNHNS, CDR2 SASEGT, per germline. For the CDR3, the DNA is TGTGCCAGCACTCCCGGAGGTACGATCAATGAGCAGTTCTTC. Amino acids: CASTPGGTINEQFF.

The rearrangement links TRBV15 to TRBJ2-7, with a tentative D call TRBD2 (5 bases). Germline CDR1 reads LNHNV; CDR2 reads YYDKDF (reference sequence). This CDR3 contains 15 residues. Trimming took 5 bases from V and 4 from J, leaving 18 bases between them. For the CDR3, the DNA is TGTGCCACCAGCCCATCGGGGTTGGAGGCGTACGAGCAGTACTTC. Translating gives CATSPSGLEAYEQYF.

This clonotype occurred many times. The chain recombines TRBV5-6 with TRBJ2-5; D is ambiguous. V gave up 1 base and J gave up 4 bases, with 11 bases separating them. Germline V gives CDR1 SGHDT, CDR2 YYEEEE. The CDR3 spans 14 residues. The CDR3 nucleotides read TGTGCCAGCAGCTTGTACGGGTATGGAGAGACCCAGTACTTC. It yields the protein CASSLYGYGETQYF.

This clonotype has a count of ten or more. The chain's CDR3 is CASSSTGTGYGYTF. CDR3 bases: TGTGCCAGCAGCTCGACAGGGACCGGCTATGGCTACACCTTC. The genes are TRBV5-8 and TRBJ1-2, with 7 bases identical to TRBD1. CDR1 SGHTS and CDR2 YDEGEE come from the germline V gene. This CDR3 region has 14 residues. J gave up 4 bases and V 3 bases, and 6 bases lay outside the gene matches.